The clone carrying this T cell receptor (beta chain) occurred a few times. Antigen unknown. The sample belongs to a study of T cell repertoires in cytomegalovirus infection. Study summary: In public TCR beta signatures, there were indications of both CMV infection and matching HLA type.

Study conclusions and caveats: HLA-C-restricted CMV-specific TCR beta clonotypes were dominant in the ex vivo response. Individuals carrying CMV plus the relevant HLA were identified by cumulative frequency of public TCR beta families.

TCRdb processed the reads anew with MiXCR; each CDR3 protein has one entry. The sample has about 490,000 distinct CDR3 sequences; 15% to 20% are singletons. Germline V gives CDR1 MNHNY, CDR2 SVGAGI (reference sequence). V gave up 0 bases and J gave up 1 base; unmatched junction bases: 4. The CDR3 runs 16 residues. The chain carries TRBV6-6 and TRBJ2-7, with 9 bases that match TRBD2. The sequence derives from a human donor in good health (CMV status not recorded). Some clones in this sample may be carry-over from other donors' samples. The sequencing sample was made of CD8+ T cells from PBMCs. The DNA of the CDR3 is TGTGCCAGCAGTTACTCCTCCGCGGGAGGGTCCTACGAGCAGTACTTC. This gives the protein CASSYSSAGGSYEQYF.